The clone carrying this T cell receptor beta chain was observed a handful of times. This sample is part of a study of blood T cell repertoires in COVID-19. Study information: Samples came from the United States, Italy and Spain, spanning acute and convalescent COVID-19. Nucleic acid was either cDNA or gDNA, and it came from T cells, B-cell-depleted T cells, or PBMCs.

Only in-frame clones appear in the TCRdb table, and some are missing; sequencing was by immunoSEQ multiplex PCR. The sample lists 70,000 to 90,000 clones, 65% to 90% occurring once. While infection was still active, Seattle patients were enrolled and then followed longitudinally. Per germline, CDR1 MNHNS and CDR2 SASEGT. CDR3 length: 17 amino acids. Trimming took 2 bases from V and 0 from J; bases not matched to a gene: 5. Sequencing used peripheral blood. The TCR comes from a man aged 45 to 65 with COVID-19, enrolled during active disease. The J gene is TRBJ2-1, the V gene TRBV6-1, with 9 bases lining up with TRBD2. CDR3 protein: CASSEKTSGGSYNEQFF. The CDR3 nucleotides read TGTGCCAGCAGTGAAAAGACTAGCGGAGGCTCCTACAATGAGCAGTTCTTC.